Following are 9 T cell receptor beta chains from one sample sequenced in a study of T-cell memory formation after mild COVID-19. Via MiXCR, TCRdb re-called the 5' RACE reads, giving one row per CDR3 protein. The repertoire consists of 150,000 to 200,000 distinct CDR3 sequences, with 10% to 15% occurring once and the leading ten covering approximately 3.4%. The sample comprised PBMCs or a T cell subset sorted from them (not recorded which). The source of these receptors is a man younger than 35 who had mild COVID-19 (a few samples of this study predate the infection). Cell type and time point are not known.

The chain is built from TRBV20-1 and TRBJ2-5; TRBD1 matches 7 bases. V dropped 5 bases and J dropped 5; count of bases not matched to a gene: 20. The CDR3 extends over 17 amino acids. Germline V gives CDR1 DFQATT, CDR2 SNEGSKA (reference sequence). The CDR3 DNA reads as TGCAGTGCTTCCAGATCCTCATCCGGGACAGTGGTCGAGACCCAGTACTTC. Protein: CSASRSSSGTVVETQYF.

This sequence joins TRBV11-2 and TRBJ2-3; 7 positions agree with TRBD1. This CDR3 has 15 residues. CDR1 is SGHAT, CDR2 FQNNGV, per germline. Trimming removed 5 bases from V and 6 bases from J; junction bases left unmatched: 11. This CDR3 reads CASSTRQGPADTQYF. The CDR3 nucleotides are TGTGCCAGCAGCACAAGACAGGGCCCGGCGGATACGCAGTATTTT.

This clonotype was counted only a few times. The chain links TRBV7-9 to TRBJ1-6, with a tentative D call TRBD1 (5 bases). V was clipped by 1 base and J by 9 bases, with 13 bases between them. Germline V gene lookup returns CDR1 SEHNR and CDR2 FQNEAQ (reference sequence). This CDR3 is built from 15 residues. CDR3 in DNA: TGTGCCAGCAGCTTAGGAGCTGGGGCCTCTTCACCCCTCCACTTT. It codes for CASSLGAGASSPLHF.

This clonotype was observed many times. This chain joins TRBV7-6 and TRBJ2-3, with D unresolved. Germline V lookup: CDR1 SGHVS, CDR2 FNYEAQ. The CDR3 contains 11 residues. The V end was cut by 4 bases, the J end by 5 bases, with 4 bases between. Written as DNA, the CDR3 is TGTGCCAGCAGCTCAAGAGATACGCAGTATTTT. Its translation is CASSSRDTQYF. Drawing the rest from reference TRBV7-6 and TRBJ2-3, the complete variable domain is GAGVSQSPRYKVTKRGQDVALRCDPISGHVSLYWYRQALGQGPEFLTYFNYEAQQDKSGLPNDRFSAERPEGSISTLTIQRTEQRDSAMYRCASSSRDTQYFGPGTRLTVL.

This clonotype occurred many times. Here the CDR3 DNA reads TGTGCCAGCAGCTTAAGGGAAGCAGTAAGCACAGATACGCAGTATTTT. Amino acid sequence: CASSLREAVSTDTQYF. The V call is TRBV7-2, the J call TRBJ2-3, with D uncertain. Germline CDR1 is SGHTA and CDR2 is FQGNSA. This CDR3 has 16 residues. V was trimmed by 2 bases and J by 0 bases, leaving 12 bases between them.

V gene TRBV4-1 combines with J gene TRBJ1-1; D ambiguous. Trimming removed 3 bases from V and 1 base from J, with 12 bases in between. From germline, CDR1 is MGHRA and CDR2 YSYEKL. CDR3 length equals 15 residues. CDR3 protein: CASSQIRPANTEAFF. CDR3 DNA: TGCGCCAGCAGCCAGATACGGCCTGCGAACACTGAAGCTTTCTTT.

The sample holds many counts of this clonotype. The chain uses TRBV14 and TRBJ2-2, with 9 bases that match TRBD2. Germline V CDR1 and CDR2: SGHDN, FVKESK. The CDR3 is made up of 18 amino acids. V was pared by 2 bases and J by 5 bases, with 12 bases of the junction left unmatched. CDR3 amino acids: CASSQTRGGLSRTGELFF. CDR3 DNA sequence: TGTGCCAGCAGCCAAACGCGGGGGGGCCTGAGTAGGACCGGGGAGCTGTTTTTT.

V and J are TRBV18 and TRBJ2-2; D is undetermined. The CDR3 consists of 14 residues. With 1 base removed from V and 6 bases from J, the gap between germline ends came to 9 bases. Germline CDR1 reads KGHSH; CDR2 reads LQKENI. CDR3 bases: TGTGCCAGCTCACCACGAGCGCCCCCCGGGGAGCTGTTTTTT. It yields the protein CASSPRAPPGELFF.

The J gene is TRBJ2-5, the V gene TRBV20-1; 8 bases fit TRBD2. There are 14 residues in the CDR3. Germline V lookup: CDR1 DFQATT, CDR2 SNEGSKA (reference sequence). Trimming removed 4 bases from V and 6 bases from J; junction bases left unmatched: 10. The CDR3 DNA sequence: TGCAGTGCTACCTCCCCCTGGACTAGCCAGACCCAGTACTTC. It encodes CSATSPWTSQTQYF.